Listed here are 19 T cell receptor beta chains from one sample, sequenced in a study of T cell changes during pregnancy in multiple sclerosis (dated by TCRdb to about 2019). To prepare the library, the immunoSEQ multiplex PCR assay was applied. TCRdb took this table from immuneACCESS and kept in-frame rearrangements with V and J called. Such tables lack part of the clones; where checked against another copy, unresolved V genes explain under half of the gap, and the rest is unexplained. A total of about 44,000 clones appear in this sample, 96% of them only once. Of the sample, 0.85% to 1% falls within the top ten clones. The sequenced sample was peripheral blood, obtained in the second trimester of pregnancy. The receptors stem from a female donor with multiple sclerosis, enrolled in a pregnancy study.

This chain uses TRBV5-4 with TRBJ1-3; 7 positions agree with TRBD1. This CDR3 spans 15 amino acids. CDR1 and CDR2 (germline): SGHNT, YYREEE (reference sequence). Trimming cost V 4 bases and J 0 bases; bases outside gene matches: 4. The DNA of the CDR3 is TGTGCCAGCAGCCTGACAGGGCTCTCTGGAAACACCATATATTTT. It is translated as CASSLTGLSGNTIYF.

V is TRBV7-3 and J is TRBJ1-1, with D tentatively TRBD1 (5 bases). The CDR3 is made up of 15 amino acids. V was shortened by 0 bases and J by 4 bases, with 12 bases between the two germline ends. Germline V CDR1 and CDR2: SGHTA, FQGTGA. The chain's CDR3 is CASSLTSLGGTEAFF. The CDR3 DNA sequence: TGTGCCAGCAGCTTAACGTCGTTGGGGGGCACTGAAGCTTTCTTT.

The CDR3 region has the DNA TGTGCCTGGAGTTCTACAGGGGCCCGAAATGAAAAACTGTTTTTT. Protein: CAWSSTGARNEKLFF. This chain links TRBV30 with TRBJ1-4, with 7 bases identical to TRBD1. The germline V gene encodes CDR1 GTSNPN and CDR2 SVGIG (reference sequence). The length of the CDR3 is 15 residues. The ends lost 2 bases at V and 5 bases at J; junction bases unmatched: 8. Variable domain in full (rest from reference TRBV30 and TRBJ1-4): SQTIHQWPATLVQPVGSPLSLECTVEGTSNPNLYWYRQAAGRGLQLLFYSVGIGQISSEVPQNLSASRPQDRQFILSSKKLLLSDSGFYLCAWSSTGARNEKLFFGSGTQLSVL.

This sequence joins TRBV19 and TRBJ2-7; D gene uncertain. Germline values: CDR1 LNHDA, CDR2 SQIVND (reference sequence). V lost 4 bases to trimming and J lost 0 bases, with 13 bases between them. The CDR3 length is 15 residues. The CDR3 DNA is TGTGCCAGTAGTAATACGGCGGCCGGCTCCTACGAGCAGTACTTC. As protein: CASSNTAAGSYEQYF.

The CDR3 protein is CASSEWPIYEQYF. In nucleotides, the CDR3 is TGTGCCAGCAGTGAATGGCCAATCTACGAGCAGTACTTC. The rearrangement links TRBV6-1 to TRBJ2-7; D is undetermined. Per the germline V gene, CDR1 is MNHNS and CDR2 is SASEGT. The CDR3 length is 13 residues. V lost 2 bases and J lost 3, with 8 bases in between.

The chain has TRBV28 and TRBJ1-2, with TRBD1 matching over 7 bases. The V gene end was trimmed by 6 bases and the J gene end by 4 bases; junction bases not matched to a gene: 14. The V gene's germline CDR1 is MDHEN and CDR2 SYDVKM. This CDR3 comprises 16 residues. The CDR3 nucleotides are TGTGCCAGCAGCCTCCCTCACCGTACAGGGGTCTATGGCTACACCTTC. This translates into CASSLPHRTGVYGYTF.

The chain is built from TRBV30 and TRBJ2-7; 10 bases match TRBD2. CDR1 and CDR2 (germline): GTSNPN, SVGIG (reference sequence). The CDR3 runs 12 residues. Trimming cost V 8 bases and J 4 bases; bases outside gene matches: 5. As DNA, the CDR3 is TGTGCCGTCACTAGCGGGAAGTACGAGCAGTACTTC. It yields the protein CAVTSGKYEQYF.

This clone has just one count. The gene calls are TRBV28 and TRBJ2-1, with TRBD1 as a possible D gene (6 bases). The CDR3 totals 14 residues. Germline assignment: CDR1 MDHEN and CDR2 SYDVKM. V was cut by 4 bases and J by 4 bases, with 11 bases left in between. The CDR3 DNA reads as TGTGCCAGCAGTTCCCGGGACATTTACAATGAGCAGTTCTTC. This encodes CASSSRDIYNEQFF.

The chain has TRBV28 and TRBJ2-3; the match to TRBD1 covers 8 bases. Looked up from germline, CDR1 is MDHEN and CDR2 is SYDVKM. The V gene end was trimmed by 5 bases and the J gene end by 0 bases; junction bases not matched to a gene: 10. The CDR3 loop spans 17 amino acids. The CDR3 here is CASSPEGQGASTDTQYF. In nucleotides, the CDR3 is TGTGCCAGCAGTCCGGAAGGACAGGGCGCTAGCACAGATACGCAGTATTTT.

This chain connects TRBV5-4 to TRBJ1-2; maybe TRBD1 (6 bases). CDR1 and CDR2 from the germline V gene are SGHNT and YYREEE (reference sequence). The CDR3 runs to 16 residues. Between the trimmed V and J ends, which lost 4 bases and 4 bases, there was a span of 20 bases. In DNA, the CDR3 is TGTGCCAGCAGCCTGCGGTCGGGGAAAGGGGGCTATGGCTACACCTTC. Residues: CASSLRSGKGGYGYTF.

CDR3 protein: CASSLAGEGDEQFF. CDR3 nucleotide sequence: TGTGCCAGCAGCTTAGCGGGAGAGGGGGATGAGCAGTTCTTC. The chain uses TRBV7-6 and TRBJ2-1; TRBD1 is a possible D gene (6 bases). The length of the CDR3 is 14 residues. Trimming pared 0 bases from V and 8 bases from J, leaving 11 bases between. Germline V lookup: CDR1 SGHVS, CDR2 FNYEAQ.

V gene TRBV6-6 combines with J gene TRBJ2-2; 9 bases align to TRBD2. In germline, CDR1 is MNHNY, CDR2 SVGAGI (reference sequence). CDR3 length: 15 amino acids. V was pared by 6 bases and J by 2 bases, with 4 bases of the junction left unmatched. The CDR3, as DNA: TGTGCCAGCAGGCGCGGGGGGGAAAACACCGGGGAGCTGTTTTTT. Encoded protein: CASRRGGENTGELFF.

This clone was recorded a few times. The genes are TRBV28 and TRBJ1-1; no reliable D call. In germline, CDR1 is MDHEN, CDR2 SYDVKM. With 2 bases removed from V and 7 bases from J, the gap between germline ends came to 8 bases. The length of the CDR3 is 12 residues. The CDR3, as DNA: TGTGCCAGCAGTTTAGTGGCCTTTGAAGCTTTCTTT. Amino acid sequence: CASSLVAFEAFF.

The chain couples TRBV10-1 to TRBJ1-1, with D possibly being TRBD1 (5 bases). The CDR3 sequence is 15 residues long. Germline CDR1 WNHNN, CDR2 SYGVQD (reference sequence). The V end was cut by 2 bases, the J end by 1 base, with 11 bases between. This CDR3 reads CASSETGDRNTEAFF. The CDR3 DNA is TGCGCCAGCAGTGAGACGGGGGATCGGAACACTGAAGCTTTCTTT.

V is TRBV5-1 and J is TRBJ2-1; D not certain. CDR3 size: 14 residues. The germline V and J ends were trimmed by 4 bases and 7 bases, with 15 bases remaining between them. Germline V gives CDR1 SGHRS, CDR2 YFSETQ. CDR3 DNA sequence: TGCGCCAGCAGCCTACCTCTAGGTGGAAATGAGCAGTTCTTC. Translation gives CASSLPLGGNEQFF.

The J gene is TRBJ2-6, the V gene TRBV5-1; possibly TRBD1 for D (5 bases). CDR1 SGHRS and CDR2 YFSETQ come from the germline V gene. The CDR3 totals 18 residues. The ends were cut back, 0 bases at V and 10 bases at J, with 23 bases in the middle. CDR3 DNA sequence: TGCGCCAGCAGCTTGGACTCCAGGGCCCCCACTCCCCCGAACGTCCTGACTTTC. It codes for CASSLDSRAPTPPNVLTF.

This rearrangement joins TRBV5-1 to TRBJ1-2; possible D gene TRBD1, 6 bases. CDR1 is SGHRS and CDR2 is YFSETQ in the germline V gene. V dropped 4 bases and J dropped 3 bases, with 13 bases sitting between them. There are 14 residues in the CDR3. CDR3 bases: TGCGCCAGCAGCACAATACAGGGAGACTATGGCTACACCTTC. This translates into CASSTIQGDYGYTF.

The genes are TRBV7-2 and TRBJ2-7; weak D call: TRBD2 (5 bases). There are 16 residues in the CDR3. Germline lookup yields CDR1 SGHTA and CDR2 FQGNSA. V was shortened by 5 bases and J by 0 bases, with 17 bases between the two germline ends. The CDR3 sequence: CASSPAVAPRSYEQYF. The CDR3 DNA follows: TGTGCCAGCAGCCCCGCCGTAGCGCCACGCTCCTACGAGCAGTACTTC.

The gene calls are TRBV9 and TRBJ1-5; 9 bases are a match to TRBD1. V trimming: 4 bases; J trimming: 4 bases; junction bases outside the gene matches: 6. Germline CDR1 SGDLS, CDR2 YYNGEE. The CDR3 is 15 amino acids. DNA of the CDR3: TGTGCCAGCAGCACTGGACAGGGGCGGAATCAGCCCCAGCATTTT. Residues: CASSTGQGRNQPQHF. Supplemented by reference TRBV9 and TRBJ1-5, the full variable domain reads DSGVTQTPKHLITATGQRVTLRCSPRSGDLSVYWYQQSLDQGLQFLIQYYNGEERAKGNILERFSAQQFPDLHSELNLSSLELGDSALYFCASSTGQGRNQPQHFGDGTRLSIL.